These 26 T cell receptor beta chains originate from one sample sequenced in a study of T cells after yellow fever vaccination (dated by TCRdb to the late 2010s). Library preparation employed 5' RACE. TCRdb lists the instrument as Illumina HiSeq 2500. TCRdb took the public reads, trimmed them with fastp at Q25, ran MiXCR for clone calling and kept in-frame beta chains. Merged by CDR3 protein, the rows form single entries marked with the most common genes and DNA. This sample has over 20,000 distinct CDR3 sequences in its table, and around 5.5% of those were observed once. The ten largest clones add up to 10% to 15% of the sample. The sample's treatment or condition label is to be understood as: live attenuated yellow fever vaccine strain. The sequenced sample was PBMCs, either bulk or a sorted T-cell subset (CD4+, CD8+, memory, or dextramer-sorted; not recorded which), obtained 15 days after the yellow fever booster vaccination. The receptors stem from a man aged 25 to 40 who received the YFV17D yellow fever vaccine.

In its sample, this clonotype ranks as medium-sized (0.01 to 0.1%). This sequence joins TRBV7-9 and TRBJ1-2; a weak D match, TRBD1 (5 bases). The CDR3 is made up of 13 amino acids. Germline lookup yields CDR1 SEHNR and CDR2 FQNEAQ (reference sequence). Trimming shortened V by 5 bases and J by 2 bases, and 9 bases separated the two germline ends. The CDR3 spells CASSGALNYGYTF. Written as DNA, the CDR3 is TGTGCCAGCAGCGGGGCCCTCAACTATGGCTACACCTTC.

This clonotype was seen ten or more times. The V gene is TRBV20-1, the J gene TRBJ1-1; no reliable D call. Germline V gene lookup returns CDR1 DFQATT and CDR2 SNEGSKA (reference sequence). Trimming left V 4 bases short and J 1 base short, with 16 bases between. The CDR3 covers 15 residues. The CDR3 region is CSATSSGLPNTEAFF. CDR3 DNA: TGCAGTGCTACCTCCTCCGGACTCCCGAACACTGAAGCTTTCTTT.

This clonotype was seen ten or more times. V and J are TRBV20-1 and TRBJ1-2; D is unresolved. V was pared by 0 bases and J by 4 bases, with 6 bases between. This CDR3 comprises 12 residues. Germline CDR1 and CDR2: DFQATT and SNEGSKA (reference sequence). The CDR3 DNA sequence: TGCAGTGCTAGAGATGGGATCTATGGCTACACCTTC. Translating it yields CSARDGIYGYTF.

This clonotype showed up many times. This chain uses TRBV5-1 with TRBJ2-3, with D possibly TRBD1 on 5 matching bases. The V end lost 4 bases, the J end lost 6 bases, and 18 bases lay between the germline ends. Germline values: CDR1 SGHRS, CDR2 YFSETQ. There are 15 residues in the CDR3. Here the CDR3 DNA reads TGCGCCAGCAGCGTGGGAACCCCTCAGGGTGATACGCAGTATTTT. Protein sequence: CASSVGTPQGDTQYF.

This clonotype was seen at least ten times. This rearrangement joins TRBV6-2 or TRBV6-3 to TRBJ1-5; D might be TRBD1 (5 bases). This CDR3 has 13 residues. Germline CDR1 reads MNHEY; CDR2 reads SVGEGT. V was pared by 4 bases and J by 5 bases, with 9 bases between. The CDR3 protein is CASSSDRDQPQHF. The CDR3 nucleotides are TGTGCCAGCAGTTCTGACAGAGATCAGCCCCAGCATTTT.

This clonotype was picked up many times. The rearrangement links TRBV5-4 to TRBJ2-1; 12 positions agree with TRBD2. This CDR3 has 15 residues. The J segment lost 7 bases and the V segment lost 2 bases, leaving 4 bases of the junction unmatched. Germline lookup yields CDR1 SGHNT and CDR2 YYREEE (reference sequence). Here the CDR3 DNA reads TGTGCCAGCAGCTTAATGACTAGCGGGGGAAATGAGCAGTTCTTC. Its protein product is CASSLMTSGGNEQFF.

Many counts were recorded for this clonotype. This rearrangement joins TRBV7-2 to TRBJ2-4; D gene ambiguous. The germline V gene encodes CDR1 SGHTA and CDR2 FQGNSA. The CDR3 has 15 residues. Trimming shortened V by 6 bases and J by 0 bases, and 12 bases separated the two germline ends. The CDR3 DNA reads TGTGCCAGCAGAACCGCTGGGATAGCCAAAAACATTCAGTACTTC. It encodes CASRTAGIAKNIQYF.

This clonotype appeared many times. The chain has TRBV7-9 and TRBJ2-5; tentative D call: TRBD2 (5 bases). Deletions cut 6 bases from V and 5 bases from J, with 13 bases between. Per the germline V gene, CDR1 is SEHNR and CDR2 is FQNEAQ (reference sequence). The CDR3 covers 13 residues. The chain's CDR3 is CASSGSGFETQYF. The DNA of the CDR3 is TGTGCCAGCAGTGGGTCGGGGTTCGAGACCCAGTACTTC.

With regard to this clonotype: A much larger clone is a single base away; this may be a read error. The chain joins TRBV25-1 to TRBJ2-5; D call uncertain. V shed 5 bases and J shed 9 bases, with 22 bases lying between them. Per the germline V gene, CDR1 is MGHDK and CDR2 is SYGVNS. This CDR3 has 15 amino acids. Here the CDR3 reads CASSSQQTQLGPQYF. As DNA, the CDR3 is TGTGCCAGCAGTTCCCAACAGACCCAGTTAGGTCCCCAGTACTTC.

There are many counts of this clonotype. This chain joins TRBV5-1 and TRBJ2-7; D gene unclear. Trimming shortened V by 6 bases and J by 0 bases, and 10 bases separated the two germline ends. The germline gives CDR1 SGHRS, CDR2 YFSETQ. The CDR3 totals 13 residues. CDR3 residues: CASNHPSSYEQYF. Here the CDR3 DNA reads TGCGCCAGCAATCACCCGAGCTCCTACGAGCAGTACTTC.

This clonotype was observed many times. The CDR3 sequence is CASSLGAESEQFF. DNA for the CDR3: TGTGCCAGCTCCCTGGGGGCAGAAAGTGAGCAGTTCTTC. This rearrangement joins TRBV6-2 or TRBV6-3 to TRBJ2-1, with TRBD1 as a possible D gene (6 bases). CDR1 and CDR2 from the germline V gene are MNHEY and SVGEGT. The CDR3 contains 13 residues. Trimming took 8 bases from V and 9 from J, leaving 17 bases between them.

The sample holds many counts of this clonotype. This chain connects TRBV14 to TRBJ1-1; D gene uncertain. This CDR3 contains 15 residues. The germline V gene encodes CDR1 SGHDN and CDR2 FVKESK. With 0 bases removed from V and 4 bases from J, the gap between germline ends came to 12 bases. This CDR3 is CASSQDWSRSTEAFF. DNA for the CDR3: TGTGCCAGCAGCCAAGATTGGAGCAGGTCCACTGAAGCTTTCTTT.

This clonotype was seen repeatedly, ten times or more. The chain has TRBV29-1 and TRBJ2-7; D not resolved. Trimming stripped 4 bases from V and 4 bases from J, with 8 bases between. The germline gives CDR1 SQVTM, CDR2 ANQGSEA. The CDR3 consists of 11 residues. The CDR3 bases are TGCAGCGTTGGAGAGATTTACGAGCAGTACTTC. This codes for CSVGEIYEQYF.

This clonotype was recorded at least ten times. The chain has TRBV7-2 and TRBJ2-3, with 9 nucleotides matching TRBD1. The ends lost 5 bases at V and 4 bases at J; junction bases unmatched: 4. Germline loops: CDR1 SGHTA, CDR2 FQGNSA. The CDR3 consists of 14 residues. In DNA form, the CDR3 reads TGTGCCAGCAGCCGGACAGGGGTCCCAGATACGCAGTATTTT. Protein: CASSRTGVPDTQYF.

In its sample, this clonotype was seen many times. This chain connects TRBV20-1 to TRBJ1-5, with a possible D match to TRBD1 (6 bases). V lost 5 bases to trimming and J lost 3 bases, with 14 bases between them. Germline V gene data show CDR1 as DFQATT and CDR2 as SNEGSKA (reference sequence). This CDR3 is built from 14 residues. CDR3 nucleotides: TGCAGTGCTCGGACCGGGACACACAATCAGCCCCAGCATTTT. This translates into CSARTGTHNQPQHF.

This clonotype was recorded many times. A junction boundary mismatches the germline segment, possibly from a read error. The gene calls are TRBV7-7 and TRBJ2-1, with 10 bases matching TRBD2. Germline loops: CDR1 SSHAT, CDR2 FNYEAQ (reference sequence). The CDR3 loop spans 15 amino acids. This CDR3 is CASSPRSSGSGEQFF. For the CDR3, the DNA is TGTGCTAGCAGCCCTAGGTCTAGCGGGAGCGGTGAGCAGTTCTTC.

This clonotype came up many times. This chain uses TRBV5-8 with TRBJ1-1; D is possibly TRBD1 (6 bases). The germline V gene encodes CDR1 SGHTS and CDR2 YDEGEE. The V and J ends lost 1 base and 5 bases respectively, with 18 bases between them. The CDR3 totals 16 residues. The CDR3, as DNA: TGTGCCAGCAGCTTGCCCCACGGGGGGCACGGTACTGAAGCTTTCTTT. It is translated as CASSLPHGGHGTEAFF.

This clonotype was seen at least ten times. The rearrangement links TRBV5-1 to TRBJ2-1; possible D gene TRBD2, 7 bases. V shed 2 bases and J shed 14 bases, with 17 bases lying between them. Per the germline V gene, CDR1 is SGHRS and CDR2 is YFSETQ. CDR3 length: 13 amino acids. CDR3: CASSFEGGDLEFF. For the CDR3, the DNA is TGCGCCAGCAGCTTCGAGGGGGGGGACTTGGAGTTCTTC.

At least ten counts were recorded for this clonotype. The chain is built from TRBV5-6 and TRBJ1-1; D not resolved. The V end was cut by 7 bases, the J end by 0 bases, with 10 bases between. Germline V gene data show CDR1 as SGHDT and CDR2 as YYEEEE. The CDR3 totals 13 residues. The CDR3 loop reads CASRRTMNTEAFF. CDR3 in DNA: TGTGCCAGCCGACGGACCATGAACACTGAAGCTTTCTTT.

A remark on this clonotype: A much larger clone lies a single base off, so this may be a read error. V gene TRBV7-9 combines with J gene TRBJ1-2, with D unresolved. The germline V gene encodes CDR1 SEHNR and CDR2 FQNEAQ (reference sequence). The CDR3 has 13 amino acids. The CDR3 here is CACSLAAVKGYTF. The CDR3, as DNA: TGTGCCTGCAGCTTAGCGGCGGTAAAAGGCTACACCTTC. Combining the CDR3 with reference TRBV7-9 and TRBJ1-2 gives the whole variable domain DTGVSQNPRHKITKRGQNVTFRCDPISEHNRLYWYRQTLGQGPEFLTYFQNEAQLEKSRLLSDRFSAERPKGSFSTLEIQRTEQGDSAMYLCACSLAAVKGYTFGSGTRLTVV.

The chain joins TRBV12-2 to TRBJ2-5. TRBV12-2 is deemed a pseudogene. This CDR3 contains 14 residues. In DNA, the CDR3 is TGTGCAAGTCGCTTAGGGAACTTTCAAGAGACCCAGTACTTC. This gives the protein CASRLGNFQETQYF.

The genes are TRBV5-4 and TRBJ1-2; a weak D match, TRBD1 (6 bases). This CDR3 region has 13 residues. V lost 3 bases, J lost 8 bases, and 14 bases lay in between. The germline V gene has CDR1 SGHNT and CDR2 YYREEE (reference sequence). The CDR3 bases are TGTGCCAGCAGCTGGACAGAATCGCGCGGCTACACCTTC. Encoded protein: CASSWTESRGYTF.

The table lists this clonotype with many counts. J is TRBJ1-1 and V is TRBV4-3, with a weak D call TRBD1 (5 bases). This CDR3 contains 15 residues. V shed 0 bases and J shed 7 bases, with 15 bases lying between them. Germline-derived CDR1 and CDR2 are LGHNA and YSLEER. For the CDR3, the DNA is TGCGCCAGCAGCCAAGAGGGGGGGGTTGAAAATGAAGCTTTCTTT. Translation gives CASSQEGGVENEAFF.

With regard to this clonotype: One base away lies a much larger clone, so this may be a sequencing read error. The chain uses TRBV3-1 and TRBJ2-6; D might be TRBD1 (5 bases). Germline lookup yields CDR1 LGHDT and CDR2 YNNKEL (reference sequence). This CDR3 has 19 residues. The chain's CDR3 is CASSQDGLAALSGANILTF. In DNA form, the CDR3 reads TGTGCCAGCAGCCAAGATGGTCTGGCGGCTCTATCTGGGGCCAACATCCTGACTTTC.

This clonotype was picked up many times. The chain has TRBV20-1 and TRBJ1-5, with D possibly matching TRBD1 (5 bases). The V gene lost 1 base and the J gene lost 3 bases, with 10 bases spanning the gap. The CDR3 length is 14 residues. CDR1 is DFQATT, CDR2 SNEGSKA, per germline (reference sequence). The CDR3 sequence: CSARGGPPNQPQHF. DNA of the CDR3: TGCAGTGCTAGAGGGGGCCCCCCCAATCAGCCCCAGCATTTT.

This chain joins TRBV6-5 and TRBJ2-5; 11 bases map to TRBD2. From germline, CDR1 is MNHEY and CDR2 SVGAGI. The CDR3 loop spans 16 amino acids. With V trimmed by 0 bases and J by 1 base, 1 base remained unmatched. This CDR3 reads CASSYSGTSGQETQYF. The CDR3 DNA reads as TGTGCCAGCAGTTACTCCGGGACTAGCGGCCAAGAGACCCAGTACTTC.